This T cell receptor beta chain was recorded in a study of shared clonotypes between healthy human individuals. The data were produced by immunoSEQ multiplex PCR, yet TCRdb's version contains in-frame clones alone and is incomplete. This sample has some 2,000,000 clones, with approximately 94% found just once. The CDR3 is 15 amino acids. Trimming left V 0 bases short and J 6 bases short, with 13 bases between. CDR1 is SGHRS and CDR2 is YFSETQ in the germline V gene. This TCR was recovered from a man aged 18 to 29 in good health. V usage is TRBV5-1 and J usage is TRBJ2-1, with TRBD2 as a possible D gene (6 bases). Sequencing used naive CD4+ T cells sorted from blood. As to subset: CD45RA+ positively selected. The chain's CDR3 is CASSLGDSSPNEQFF. CDR3 nucleotides: TGCGCCAGCAGCTTGGGGGACTCCAGCCCCAATGAGCAGTTCTTC. Complete variable domain (other parts from reference TRBV5-1 and TRBJ2-1): KAGVTQTPRYLIKTRGQQVTLSCSPISGHRSVSWYQQTPGQGLQFLFEYFSETQRNKGNFPGRFSGRQFSNSRSEMNVSTLELGDSALYLCASSLGDSSPNEQFFGPGTRLTVL.